This T cell receptor beta chain was observed in a study of blood T cell repertoires in COVID-19 (dated by TCRdb to the early 2020s). In the study overall: The collaborator samples originated in the United States, Italy and Spain and spanned the acute and convalescent phases of COVID-19. The prospective study material was composed of cDNA or gDNA derived from T cells, B-cell-depleted T cells, or PBMCs. Deeply sampled blood TCRbeta repertoires from subjects exposed to, actively infected with, or recovered from COVID-19 were included in the dataset. The repertoires were made available in a free public database intended to serve as a resource for research on the immune response to SARS-CoV-2. The samples were drawn from two sources: the first 160 participants of the ongoing ImmuneRACE study, and some 1,300 subjects contributed by 6 global collaborators. The sample metadata nearly always contained a de-identified subject ID, COVID-19 status, age in years and sex. Where available, HLA class I and class II types were taken from metadata supplied by the sample provider and were not determined by assay-based typing.

CDR1 and CDR2 (WNHNN, SYGVQD) derive from the germline V gene (reference sequence). From the cysteine through the phenylalanine, the CDR3 covers 14 amino acids. Only the CDR3 part of the read is kept: 42 bases, read in frame from the first base. V is pruned by 5 bases and J by 2 bases, leaving 5 bases of the junction without a gene match. Participants in the prospective study were enrolled through a virtual design, were aged roughly 18 to 90 years, and lived in approximately 25 United States geographic areas. In the prospective study, participants were assigned to cohorts based on the clinical history participants reported in a screening survey and a study questionnaire. Exposed participants had been in contact, within 2 weeks of entering the study, with a person who had a PCR-confirmed or clinician-diagnosed case of COVID-19. In the prospective study, whole blood, serum and a nasopharyngeal or oropharyngeal swab were collected from each participant by mobile phlebotomists. Over an approximately 2-month period, participants in the prospective study had the option of providing additional blood draws and questionnaires. Prospective study blood samples were shipped either frozen or at room temperature before DNA extraction.

TCRbeta CDR3 regions were amplified from genomic DNA by means of the immunoSEQ Assay, a bias-controlled multiplex PCR. The original methods were these. The number of nucleated cells in each sample was estimated by amplification of reference gene primers within the assay. To quantify the absolute abundance of each unique TCRbeta CDR3 rearrangement, sequence reads were collapsed and filtered. For each sample, productive Simpson clonality was calculated by taking the square root of Simpson's diversity index across productive rearrangements. Here the immuneACCESS table is served through TCRdb, limited to in-frame sequences with V and J called. Missing clones are a known gap in these copies; in checked studies unresolved V genes cover under half, and the rest lacks a known reason. The V and J calls and clone size come from that table; D and trimming were worked out from the DNA. The table for this sample lists 270,000 or so clones; 85% of them were counted only once. The biggest ten clones account for approximately 6.6% of the sample.

With regard to this clone: Its antigen remains undetermined. Per-base quality was not reported, and no clone a single base away is much larger than it.

The investigation overall reported the following: The quantity of clinical and demographic metadata differed by source and by participant and was supplied without curation.

Rearrangement joined TRBV10-1 to TRBJ1-1, with 7 junctional bases fitting TRBD1. The TCR originated in a woman between 50 and 59 years old who had been exposed to COVID-19. The specimen was PBMCs or T cells enriched from blood (not recorded which). The sequenced DNA: TGCGCCAGCAGTCCCACAGGGGTTAACACTGAAGCTTTCTTT. Translated, it reads CASSPTGVNTEAFF.